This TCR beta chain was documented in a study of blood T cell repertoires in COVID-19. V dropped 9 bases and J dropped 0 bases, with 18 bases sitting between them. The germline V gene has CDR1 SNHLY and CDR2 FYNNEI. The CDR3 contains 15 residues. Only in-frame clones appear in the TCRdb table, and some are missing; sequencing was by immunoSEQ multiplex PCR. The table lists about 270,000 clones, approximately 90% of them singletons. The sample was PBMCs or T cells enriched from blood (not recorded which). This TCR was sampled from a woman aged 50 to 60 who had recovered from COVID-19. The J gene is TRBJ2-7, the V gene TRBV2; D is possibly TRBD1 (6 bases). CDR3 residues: CASRRQVPSSYEQYF. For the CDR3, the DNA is TGTGCCAGTCGCCGACAGGTCCCCAGCTCCTACGAGCAGTACTTC.